This section outlines one T cell receptor (beta chain) sequence together with its context. Its antigen is not identified. The treatment was: over 15 received Ad26.COV2.S at low or high dose, single or two shots; several received placebo; per-sample allocation not given. It was on day 63 after the first vaccine or placebo injection that samples were taken. Per germline, CDR1 MNHEY and CDR2 SMNVEV (reference sequence). This CDR3 contains 17 residues. V shed 1 base and J 6 bases; nucleotides not matched to a gene: 8. This sample is drawn from a study of Ad26.COV2.S vaccination and SARS-CoV-2 variants. In the study overall: Donor was assigned to the Ad26.COV2.S arm of trial COV1001.

Study-wide results and caveats: Reportedly, spike-specific CD8+ and CD4+ T cell responses achieved substantial breadth once vaccination had taken place. Vaccinees and placebo recipients showed similar non-spike TCR breadth.

Using immunoSEQ multiplex PCR, the repertoire was profiled, and TCRdb retains in-frame clones only, with some absent. The sample lists roughly 510,000 clones; around 90% were seen once. The source was peripheral blood, collected in a trial of Ad26.COV2.S vaccine versus placebo. V is TRBV27 and J is TRBJ1-6, with 8 bases that match TRBD1. The receptor was isolated from a person between 18 and 60 years old who received the Ad26.COV2.S COVID-19 vaccine or a placebo. Here the CDR3 DNA reads TGTGCCAGCAGTTTATGGTGGCAGGGGGCCGGTAATTCACCCCTCCACTTT. This encodes CASSLWWQGAGNSPLHF.